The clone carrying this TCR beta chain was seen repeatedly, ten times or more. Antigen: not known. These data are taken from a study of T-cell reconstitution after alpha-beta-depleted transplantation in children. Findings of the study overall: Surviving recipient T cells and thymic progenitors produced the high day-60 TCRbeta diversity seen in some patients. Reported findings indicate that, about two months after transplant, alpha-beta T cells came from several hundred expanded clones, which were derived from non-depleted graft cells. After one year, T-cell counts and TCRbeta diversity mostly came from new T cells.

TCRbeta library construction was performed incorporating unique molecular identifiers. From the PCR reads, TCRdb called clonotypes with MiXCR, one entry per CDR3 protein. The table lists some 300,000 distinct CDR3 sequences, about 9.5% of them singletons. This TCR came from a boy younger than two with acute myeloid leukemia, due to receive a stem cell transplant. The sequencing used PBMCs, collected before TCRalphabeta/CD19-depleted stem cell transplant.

The CDR3 nucleotides are TGTGCCAGCAGCCCCACAGGGTACACTGAAGCTTTCTTT. It specifies CASSPTGYTEAFF. V is TRBV5-5 and J is TRBJ1-1; tentative D call: TRBD1 (6 bases). The CDR3 spans 13 residues. The germline CDR1 and CDR2 sequences are SGHKS and YYEKEE (reference sequence). Trimming pared 4 bases from V and 3 bases from J, leaving 10 bases between.